Below are 30 T cell receptor beta chains sequenced from a single sample in a study of blood T cells in healthy people across ages. It was with a sample-barcoded 5' primer and a J-beta primer mix that a second PCR of roughly 7 to 12 cycles was run. TCRdb used MiXCR to reprocess the 5' RACE reads, holding one entry per CDR3 protein. The sample holds 1.5 million to 2 million distinct CDR3 sequences, about 35% seen once. Input material: blood. These receptors were obtained from a woman aged 25 to 39 in good health.

This clonotype was seen more than once but under ten times. This chain links TRBV2 with TRBJ2-3; 9 positions match TRBD2. The CDR3 is 15 residues long. Losses at the gene ends were 5 bases for V and 1 base for J; bases not matched to a gene: 4. Germline CDR1 is SNHLY and CDR2 is FYNNEI. The chain's CDR3 is CASSRTSAGTDTQYF. CDR3 nucleotide sequence: TGTGCCAGCAGTCGGACTAGCGCCGGCACAGATACGCAGTATTTT.

There are a few counts of this clonotype. The chain employs TRBV9 and TRBJ2-5; no firm D call. This CDR3 is built from 15 residues. V was clipped by 0 bases and J by 0 bases, with 9 bases between them. CDR1 and CDR2 from the germline V gene are SGDLS and YYNGEE. The CDR3 DNA reads as TGTGCCAGCAGCGTAGGTCATCGGAACCAAGAGACCCAGTACTTC. Its translation: CASSVGHRNQETQYF.

This clonotype showed up many times. The CDR3 DNA reads as TGCAGCGTTGGGAAGGGGGCCGGGCAGCCCCAGCATTTT. This encodes CSVGKGAGQPQHF. V usage is TRBV29-1 and J usage is TRBJ1-5, with 7 nucleotides matching TRBD1. Trimming took 4 bases from V and 7 from J; bases not matched to a gene: 7. The CDR3 loop spans 13 amino acids. CDR1 SQVTM and CDR2 ANQGSEA come from the germline V gene.

Details on this clonotype: At one end the junction does not follow the germline gene, possibly because of a read error. V and J are TRBV12-3 or TRBV12-4 and TRBJ2-5; D tentatively reads TRBD1 or TRBD2 (6 bases each). The CDR3 length is 14 residues. CDR3 nucleotides: TGTGCCGGCAGTCCAGACGGGGGCCTCGGGACCCAGTACTTC. Translating it yields CAGSPDGGLGTQYF.

In regard to this clonotype: This may stem from a read error, because a much larger clone lies one nucleotide away. This chain links TRBV5-1 with TRBJ1-5; tentatively, D is TRBD1 (5 bases). Germline assignment: CDR1 SGHRS and CDR2 YFSETQ. The CDR3 totals 15 residues. The CDR3 nucleotides read TGCACCAGCAGCTTGGACGTGGGGCAAGGTCAGCCCCAGCATTTT. This sequence encodes CTSSLDVGQGQPQHF.

This clonotype has at least ten counts. This chain's CDR3 is CASSVHTDTQYF. The CDR3, as DNA: TGTGCCAGCAGCGTCCACACAGATACGCAGTATTTT. The chain links TRBV9 to TRBJ2-3; D gene uncertain. This CDR3 has 12 residues. Between the trimmed V and J ends, which lost 2 bases and 2 bases, there was a span of 3 bases. Per germline, CDR1 SGDLS and CDR2 YYNGEE.

This clonotype occurred a few times. The CDR3 nucleotides read TGTGCCAGCAGCGCCACTACCCCCATGGGCGAGCAGTACTTC. Protein product: CASSATTPMGEQYF. The chain couples TRBV7-6 to TRBJ2-7, with unresolved D. CDR1 is SGHVS and CDR2 is FNYEAQ in the germline V gene. Trimming stripped 5 bases from V and 6 bases from J, with 17 bases between. The CDR3 is 14 amino acids.

The chain is built from TRBV6-1 and TRBJ2-7, with a tentative D call TRBD2 (6 bases). The CDR3 has 14 residues. Trimming removed 2 bases at V and 3 bases at J, with 11 bases between. From germline, CDR1 is MNHNS and CDR2 SASEGT. CDR3 amino acids: CASSERLGGYEQYF. CDR3 DNA: TGTGCCAGCAGTGAAAGGCTGGGGGGCTACGAGCAGTACTTC.

This rearrangement joins TRBV7-3 to TRBJ2-6; the match to TRBD2 covers 10 bases. V shed 2 bases, J shed 0 bases, and the junction held 4 bases outside the gene matches. The length of the CDR3 is 18 residues. Germline V gene sequence: CDR1 SGHTA, CDR2 FQGTGA. The CDR3 nucleotides are TGTGCCAGCAGCTTAGATGGACTAGCGGCCTCTGGGGCCAACGTCCTGACTTTC. Translating gives CASSLDGLAASGANVLTF. The complete variable domain, with remaining parts taken from reference TRBV7-3 and TRBJ2-6, reads GAGVSQTPSNKVTEKGKYVELRCDPISGHTALYWYRQSLGQGPEFLIYFQGTGAADDSGLPNDRFFAVRPEGSVSTLKIQRTERGDSAVYLCASSLDGLAASGANVLTFGAGSRLTVL.

This clonotype was detected a few times. V usage is TRBV12-3 or TRBV12-4 and J usage is TRBJ1-2; D is uncertain. V gave up 5 bases and J gave up 6 bases, with 13 bases separating them. CDR3 size: 13 residues. DNA of the CDR3: TGTGCCAGCAGTCCCCGGAAGATTCATGGCTACACCTTC. It specifies CASSPRKIHGYTF.

The V and J genes are TRBV7-8 and TRBJ2-2; perhaps D is TRBD1 or TRBD2 (5 bases each). The V end lost 2 bases, the J end lost 4 bases, and 14 bases lay between the germline ends. The CDR3 loop spans 16 amino acids. Per the germline V gene, CDR1 is SGHVS and CDR2 is FQNEAQ. CDR3 sequence: CASSLTRDGVTGELFF. The CDR3, as DNA: TGTGCCAGCAGCTTAACCCGGGACGGGGTCACCGGGGAGCTGTTTTTT.

This clonotype was counted only a few times. The rearrangement links TRBV3-1 to TRBJ2-3; D is perhaps TRBD2 (5 bases). Germline V gives CDR1 LGHDT, CDR2 YNNKEL (reference sequence). With 2 bases removed from V and 0 bases from J, the gap between germline ends came to 9 bases. The CDR3 runs to 15 residues. The CDR3 region has the DNA TGTGCCAGCAGCCAAAACGGGAAAAGCACAGATACGCAGTATTTT. It yields the protein CASSQNGKSTDTQYF.

Remarks on this clonotype: An end of the junction does not agree with germline; a read error may underlie this. The chain has TRBV5-1 and TRBJ1-2; 11 bases match TRBD1. CDR3 size: 15 residues. Germline V CDR1 and CDR2: SGHRS, YFSETQ. CDR3 residues: CTSSLAGTGGYGYTF. CDR3 coding DNA: TGCACCAGCAGCTTGGCCGGGACAGGGGGCTATGGCTACACCTTC.

The chain couples TRBV5-1 to TRBJ2-7; D is perhaps TRBD1 (5 bases). Germline V CDR1 and CDR2: SGHRS, YFSETQ. The CDR3 consists of 14 residues. Between the trimmed V and J ends, which lost 1 base and 3 bases, there was a span of 11 bases. CDR3 nucleotide sequence: TGCGCCAGCAGCTTGTTGGACAAGATCTACGAGCAGTACTTC. This sequence encodes CASSLLDKIYEQYF.

The chain employs TRBV5-1 and TRBJ1-2, with D perhaps TRBD1 (6 bases). Looked up from germline, CDR1 is SGHRS and CDR2 is YFSETQ. The CDR3 is 12 amino acids. V was trimmed by 5 bases and J by 7 bases, leaving 12 bases between them. The CDR3 region has the DNA TGCGCCAGCAGAATCGGGGGCGCTGGCTACACCTTC. Amino acids: CASRIGGAGYTF. Looking up the rest from reference TRBV5-1 and TRBJ1-2 gives the full variable domain: KAGVTQTPRYLIKTRGQQVTLSCSPISGHRSVSWYQQTPGQGLQFLFEYFSETQRNKGNFPGRFSGRQFSNSRSEMNVSTLELGDSALYLCASRIGGAGYTFGSGTRLTVV.

V gene TRBV5-5 combines with J gene TRBJ2-6; either TRBD1 or TRBD2 may fit D (6 bases each). The CDR3 consists of 17 residues. CDR1 is SGHKS, CDR2 YYEKEE, per germline (reference sequence). V dropped 0 bases and J dropped 5 bases, with 15 bases sitting between them. The CDR3 coding sequence is TGTGCCAGCAGCTTGGAACAGGGAGGAACTAGGGCCAACGTCCTGACTTTC. Protein: CASSLEQGGTRANVLTF.

The V call is TRBV10-1, the J call TRBJ1-2, with D possibly being TRBD1 (5 bases). CDR3 length equals 13 residues. Germline CDR1 is WNHNN and CDR2 is SYGVQD (reference sequence). V was trimmed by 4 bases and J by 6 bases, leaving 12 bases between them. The CDR3 loop reads CASSGAGGDGYTF. The CDR3 nucleotides read TGCGCCAGCAGTGGGGCTGGGGGAGATGGCTACACCTTC.

This clonotype has ten or more counts. CDR3 residues: CSVREIGDEQYF. In DNA, the CDR3 is TGCAGCGTCCGGGAGATCGGCGACGAGCAGTACTTC. V and J are TRBV29-1 and TRBJ2-7; possible D gene TRBD2, 6 bases. This CDR3 contains 12 residues. V was cut by 6 bases and J by 5 bases, with 14 bases left in between. The germline gives CDR1 SQVTM, CDR2 ANQGSEA.

The chain has TRBV4-1 and TRBJ1-4; D is possibly TRBD1 (5 bases). Trimming left V 0 bases short and J 8 bases short, with 7 bases between. This CDR3 is built from 13 residues. CDR1 and CDR2 (germline): MGHRA, YSYEKL. This chain's CDR3 is CASSQETEEKLFF. The CDR3 bases are TGCGCCAGCAGCCAAGAGACAGAAGAAAAACTGTTTTTT.

The genes are TRBV20-1 and TRBJ2-5; 8 bases agree with TRBD2. The length of the CDR3 is 14 residues. CDR1 and CDR2 from the germline V gene are DFQATT and SNEGSKA (reference sequence). Unmatched junction bases numbered 10, after V lost 5 bases and J lost 5 bases. The CDR3 reads CSAPRGGLGETQYF. CDR3 bases: TGCAGTGCTCCTCGGGGGGGGCTAGGGGAGACCCAGTACTTC.

The chain combines TRBV7-3 with TRBJ2-3; D tentatively reads TRBD1 or TRBD2 (6 bases each). There are 19 residues in the CDR3. Germline V gene lookup returns CDR1 SGHTA and CDR2 FQGTGA. Deletions cut 1 base from V and 5 bases from J, with 25 bases between. This CDR3 reads CASSLMGRGGLGNIDTQYF. The DNA of the CDR3 is TGTGCCAGCAGCTTAATGGGCAGGGGAGGCCTGGGGAACATAGATACGCAGTATTTT.

This clonotype was detected a few times. The chain links TRBV3-1 to TRBJ2-1; 13 nucleotides line up with TRBD2. This CDR3 spans 18 amino acids. Germline-derived CDR1 and CDR2 are LGHDT and YNNKEL (reference sequence). Trimming cost V 3 bases and J 5 bases; bases outside gene matches: 10. CDR3 amino acids: CASSHAFRTSGSNNEQFF. The DNA of the CDR3 is TGTGCCAGCAGCCACGCCTTCCGGACTAGCGGGAGTAACAATGAGCAGTTCTTC.

This clonotype was picked up many times. This chain connects TRBV28 to TRBJ2-4; D is ambiguous. Trimming removed 3 bases at V and 6 bases at J, with 18 bases between. This CDR3 comprises 16 residues. CDR1 MDHEN and CDR2 SYDVKM come from the germline V gene. The CDR3 here is CASSFSSPGGRNIQYF. The CDR3 nucleotides read TGTGCCAGCAGTTTCTCTTCACCGGGCGGCAGAAACATTCAGTACTTC. The variable domain in full, with the rest retrieved from reference TRBV28 and TRBJ2-4, is DVKVTQSSRYLVKRTGEKVFLECVQDMDHENMFWYRQDPGLGLRLIYFSYDVKMKEKGDIPEGYSVSREKKERFSLILESASTNQTSMYLCASSFSSPGGRNIQYFGAGTRLSVL.

The V call is TRBV5-6, the J call TRBJ2-1, with D perhaps being TRBD1 or TRBD2 (5 bases each). The CDR3 contains 16 residues. Germline lookup yields CDR1 SGHDT and CDR2 YYEEEE. V lost 4 bases to trimming and J lost 5 bases, with 19 bases between them. The CDR3 protein is CASSTELTGGHNEQFF. DNA of the CDR3: TGTGCCAGCAGCACCGAACTAACTGGGGGACACAATGAGCAGTTCTTC.

This sequence joins TRBV12-3 or TRBV12-4 and TRBJ1-4; tentative D call: TRBD1 (6 bases). V was pared by 4 bases and J by 7 bases, with 13 bases between. There are 14 residues in the CDR3. The CDR3 protein is CASSSGARGEKLFF. The CDR3 bases are TGTGCCAGCAGTTCAGGGGCGCGGGGTGAAAAACTGTTTTTT.

This clonotype was seen a single time. The chain's CDR3 is CATSRSTPDTEAFF. The CDR3 coding sequence is TGTGCCACCAGCAGATCCACCCCGGACACTGAAGCTTTCTTT. This rearrangement joins TRBV15 to TRBJ1-1, with D uncertain. The CDR3 totals 14 residues. V was clipped by 2 bases and J by 3 bases, with 10 bases between them. The germline gives CDR1 LNHNV, CDR2 YYDKDF (reference sequence).

This chain links TRBV5-1 with TRBJ2-7, with 8 bases lining up with TRBD1. The trim removed 3 bases at V and 3 bases at J, leaving 11 bases unmatched. Per the germline V gene, CDR1 is SGHRS and CDR2 is YFSETQ. This CDR3 spans 16 amino acids. The CDR3 region is CASSSTRGLPVYEQYF. The DNA of the CDR3 is TGCGCCAGCAGCTCGACCAGGGGGCTACCGGTCTACGAGCAGTACTTC.

This rearrangement joins TRBV2 to TRBJ2-5; tentative D call: TRBD1 (7 bases). V was trimmed by 4 bases and J by 5 bases, leaving 14 bases between them. Germline CDR1 reads SNHLY; CDR2 reads FYNNEI. The length of the CDR3 is 14 residues. CDR3 region: CASSAGGGSETQYF. The CDR3 DNA is TGTGCCAGCAGTGCAGGAGGGGGCTCGGAGACCCAGTACTTC.

This clonotype was found many times. The chain carries TRBV10-3 and TRBJ2-5; D unresolved. Trimming cost V 2 bases and J 5 bases, with 6 bases left between them. CDR3 length equals 12 residues. Per germline, CDR1 ENHRY and CDR2 SYGVKD. The DNA of the CDR3 is TGTGCCATCAGTGAGGCTGGGGAGACCCAGTACTTC. Translation gives CAISEAGETQYF.

This clonotype was seen a handful of times. The chain is built from TRBV5-4 and TRBJ2-3; TRBD2 matches 11 bases. The J segment lost 5 bases and the V segment lost 4 bases, leaving 12 bases of the junction unmatched. The CDR3 length is 17 residues. Germline loops: CDR1 SGHNT, CDR2 YYREEE (reference sequence). In DNA, the CDR3 is TGTGCCAGCAGCATCCTTAGCGGGGGGGCCGGTGGAGATACGCAGTATTTT. Its translation is CASSILSGGAGGDTQYF.